Sequencing of this T cell receptor (beta chain) was carried out in a study of T cells in Graves' hyperthyroidism and ophthalmopathy (dated by TCRdb to 2018 to 2020). Background on the whole study: Peripheral blood was collected at initial diagnosis, before any treatment. The 100 or so discovery patients were divided at random into training and test sets in a 7:3 ratio. Following sampling, methimazole starting at 30 mg daily was given to hyperthyroidism patients, and high-dose intravenous methylprednisolone was given to ophthalmopathy patients. In addition, the study compared T-cell repertoires in thyroid tissue and in blood from roughly 6 Graves' hyperthyroidism patients. The paper describes TCR Vbeta CDR3 sequencing of some 130 peripheral blood samples, made up of some 42 ophthalmopathy patients, 70 to 75 hyperthyroidism patients and 17 progressor patients. Prospective prediction of ophthalmopathy was tested in an independent validation cohort consisting of some 20 hyperthyroidism patients and around 16 patients who later progressed to ophthalmopathy. TCR V-J signatures able to tell the groups apart were searched for in a discovery cohort of 90 to 100 patients, of whom more than 40 had Graves' ophthalmopathy and some 60 had stable Graves' hyperthyroidism.

TCR beta CDR3 regions were amplified from RNA transcripts. A first-round RT-PCR of the TCR CDR3 used the HTBI primer set with the Qiagen OneStep RT-PCR kit. Libraries were constructed in a second round of multiplex PCR, after which size selection and purification were performed. Paired-end sequencing of the libraries was performed with 100 bp reads on an Illumina HiSeq2000. In the paper's pipeline: SOAPnuke was used to process the raw data, with reads discarded if the reads contained adapters or uncalled bases, had a mean Phred below 15, or lacked an exact constant-primer or identifier match. High-quality paired reads were merged using COPE v1.2.5, and each unique nucleotide sequence was defined as a clonotype. MiTCR v1.1 was used to align the clonotypes against IMGT TRBV, TRBD and TRBJ reference segments. Analysis was restricted to V-J combinations with a frequency above 0.0001, which covered 98% to 99.2% of repertoires. The TCS score was defined as F50 (clonal expansion) divided by E x V (chaos), with BLOSUM62-based TCRdist calculated between CDR3 peptides within each V-J. Welch's t-statistics and random forest reduced 500 to 550 V-J features to 10 to 15, which were used in a naive Bayes classifier (R e1071). TCRdb took the public reads, trimmed them with fastp at Q25, ran MiXCR for clone calling and kept in-frame beta chains. Each entry is one CDR3 protein sequence, shown with its most common DNA and genes. The authors' filters were not applied to this entry. This sample gives more than 450,000 distinct CDR3 sequences in total; about 20% of them show up just once. In total, the top ten clones hold 47% of the sample.

Points on this clonotype: Its specific antigen is unknown. No base quality information exists; no much larger clone differs at one position.

Inclusive of the bounding cysteine and phenylalanine, the CDR3 is 13 residues long. The read is trimmed to its CDR3 DNA, 39 bases read in frame from base 1. V trim: 6 bases; J trim: 3 bases; unmatched bases: 5. For CDR1 and CDR2, the germline V gene lists SQVTM and ANQGSEA. In the ophthalmopathy patients, disease was moderately to severely active, with a Clinical Activity Score of 3 or more, a NOSPECS grade of 4 or more, and a duration of less than 3 months. Patients with uncontrolled infections, other autoimmune diseases, pregnancy or lactation were excluded. Clinical symptoms, serum thyroxine and TRAb, thyroid ultrasound, and orbital computed tomography formed the basis for the diagnoses. PBMCs were separated from 10 ml of fresh peripheral blood using Ficoll-Paque density gradient centrifugation. Trizol reagent was used to extract total RNA, and RNA quality was then checked on an Agilent 2100 Bioanalyzer.

Here is what the overall study found, with its caveats: During validation, the model predicted progression to ophthalmopathy a median of roughly 7.1 months ahead of onset, with more than 60% sensitivity and 72% to 80% specificity. A 13 V-J signature model separated ophthalmopathy from stable hyperthyroidism, with around 91% sensitivity and about 81% specificity in cross-validation and 80%/75% in testing. No statistical method was used to set the sample size in advance, and investigators knew the group allocation. Most expanded thyroid clonotypes (frequency above 0.001) were also detected in blood, suggesting blood repertoires may reflect thyroid immune responses.

Sequenced: blood. The chain is assembled from TRBV29-1 and TRBJ1-1; 9 central nucleotides agree with TRBD1. The receptor was isolated from a man aged 35-49 years with Graves' ophthalmopathy. The CDR3 amino acid sequence is: CSVGTGSDTEAFF. The bases read TGCAGCGTAGGGACAGGGAGCGACACTGAAGCTTTCTTT.